Below, 15 T cell receptor beta chains from the same sample are listed, as sequenced in a study of T-cell reconstitution after alpha-beta-depleted transplantation in children. Preparing the TCRbeta library involved the use of unique molecular identifiers. Each CDR3 protein gets one entry after TCRdb re-called the PCR reads with MiXCR. The sample lists some 290,000 distinct CDR3 sequences; around 9.6% were seen once. This specimen consisted of PBMCs from the stem cell graft donor, obtained from the stem cell graft. The origin of the receptors is a human donor who donated a stem cell graft to a child with SCID.

This clonotype was observed a handful of times. This chain links TRBV7-7 with TRBJ2-1; D unresolved. Trimming took off 5 bases at V and 1 base at J, with 12 bases between the two ends. In germline, CDR1 is SSHAT, CDR2 FNYEAQ (reference sequence). The CDR3 is 15 residues long. This CDR3 reads CASSPNPESYNEQFF. The DNA for the CDR3 is TGTGCCAGCAGCCCAAACCCTGAATCCTACAATGAGCAGTTCTTC.

The table lists this clonotype with many counts. This sequence joins TRBV7-8 and TRBJ1-1; D is unresolved. The CDR3 is 14 residues long. The V gene lost 1 base and the J gene lost 4 bases, with 10 bases spanning the gap. CDR1 is SGHVS, CDR2 FQNEAQ, per germline. CDR3 DNA sequence: TGTGCCAGCAGCTTAGGAGGTCGGGGCACTGAAGCTTTCTTT. Translated: CASSLGGRGTEAFF.

This clonotype was seen a few times. The chain has TRBV7-9 and TRBJ1-1; D perhaps matches TRBD1 (6 bases). V shed 5 bases and J shed 4 bases, with 14 bases lying between them. Germline V gene lookup returns CDR1 SEHNR and CDR2 FQNEAQ (reference sequence). The CDR3 loop spans 14 amino acids. This CDR3 reads CASSVWTDLTEAFF. In DNA form, the CDR3 reads TGTGCCAGCAGCGTGTGGACAGACCTCACTGAAGCTTTCTTT.

This clonotype has more than one count but fewer than ten. The chain combines TRBV6-5 with TRBJ2-5; TRBD1 agrees at 8 bases. This CDR3 is built from 15 residues. J was trimmed by 4 bases and V by 3 bases; bases with no gene match: 7. From germline, CDR1 is MNHEY and CDR2 SVGAGI. This chain's CDR3 is CASSYRDRGGETQYF. For the CDR3, the DNA is TGTGCCAGCAGTTATCGTGACAGGGGCGGAGAGACCCAGTACTTC.

V and J are TRBV7-3 and TRBJ2-2; D possibly uses TRBD1 or TRBD2 (5 bases each). CDR1 is SGHTA and CDR2 is FQGTGA in the germline V gene. The CDR3 extends over 14 amino acids. V was pared by 2 bases and J by 7 bases, with 11 bases between. The CDR3: CASSLSGTNGELFF. In DNA form, the CDR3 reads TGTGCCAGCAGCTTATCGGGGACCAACGGGGAGCTGTTTTTT.

This clonotype was found a few times. The DNA for the CDR3 is TGTGCCAGCAGCCAGACAGGGGGCAGTGCAGATACGCAGTATTTT. This gives the protein CASSQTGGSADTQYF. The chain carries TRBV7-9 and TRBJ2-3, with 10 bases fitting TRBD1. CDR3 length equals 15 residues. Trimming removed 5 bases from V and 4 bases from J; junction bases left unmatched: 6. Germline V lookup: CDR1 SEHNR, CDR2 FQNEAQ (reference sequence).

The chain combines TRBV24-1 with TRBJ1-2; 7 nucleotides line up with TRBD1. CDR3 size: 16 residues. With 3 bases clipped from V and 7 bases from J, the junction kept 13 bases outside the gene matches. CDR1 and CDR2 from the germline V gene are KGHDR and SFDVKD. CDR3 sequence: CATSDTGPTGSSGYTF. CDR3 bases: TGTGCCACCAGTGATACCGGTCCGACAGGGTCTTCTGGCTACACCTTC.

This clonotype was counted a few times. The V gene is TRBV27, the J gene TRBJ2-1, with D possibly TRBD2 on 5 matching bases. V dropped 6 bases and J dropped 6 bases, with 18 bases sitting between them. The CDR3 extends over 15 amino acids. Germline V gene lookup returns CDR1 MNHEY and CDR2 SMNVEV (reference sequence). CDR3 sequence (DNA): TGTGCCAGCAGCATGGTGGCTAGCTGGGGCAATGAGCAGTTCTTC. Protein: CASSMVASWGNEQFF.

The chain combines TRBV7-8 with TRBJ2-1; unclear D gene. V was clipped by 8 bases and J by 8 bases, with 22 bases between them. The CDR3 runs 15 residues. From germline, CDR1 is SGHVS and CDR2 FQNEAQ. As DNA, the CDR3 is TGTGCCAGCGGCCCTCGGCTCCGCTGCCTGGATGAGCAGTTCTTC. Encoded protein: CASGPRLRCLDEQFF.

The chain has TRBV6-4 and TRBJ2-1; TRBD2 agrees at 9 bases. Germline V gene lookup returns CDR1 MRHNA and CDR2 SNTAGT. The V segment lost 8 bases and the J segment 4 bases; nucleotides outside the gene matches: 9. The CDR3 is made up of 15 amino acids. The DNA of the CDR3 is TGTGCCAGCCGCCGGGCGGGGGGGGAATACAATGAGCAGTTCTTC. This codes for CASRRAGGEYNEQFF.

This clonotype has more than one count but fewer than ten. The chain combines TRBV7-7 with TRBJ2-5, with D perhaps being TRBD1 or TRBD2 (7 bases each). V lost 4 bases to trimming and J lost 4 bases, with 16 bases between them. CDR1 SSHAT and CDR2 FNYEAQ come from the germline V gene (reference sequence). CDR3 length: 15 residues. CDR3 residues: CASSSSRGGRETQYF. The CDR3 nucleotides read TGTGCCAGCAGCTCCTCCAGGGGGGGGCGAGAGACCCAGTACTTC.

The chain carries TRBV2 and TRBJ2-4; D is unresolved. V was pared by 4 bases and J by 5 bases, with 12 bases between. This CDR3 region has 14 residues. In germline, CDR1 is SNHLY, CDR2 FYNNEI. DNA of the CDR3: TGTGCCAGCAGTGCAAGGATGAGAGAAAACATTCAGTACTTC. This translates into CASSARMRENIQYF.

This chain links TRBV6-1 with TRBJ2-7; 11 positions match TRBD1. J lost 3 bases, V lost 7 bases, and 5 bases had no gene match. CDR3 size: 14 residues. The germline gives CDR1 MNHNS, CDR2 SASEGT. In DNA form, the CDR3 reads TGTGCCAGCACCATCGGGACAGGGGGCTACGAGCAGTACTTC. Its protein is CASTIGTGGYEQYF.

This clonotype was detected only a few times. V and J are TRBV12-3 or TRBV12-4 and TRBJ2-5; tentatively, D is TRBD1 or TRBD2 (5 bases each). With 3 bases removed from V and 4 bases from J, the gap between germline ends came to 15 bases. This CDR3 region has 15 residues. The CDR3 DNA reads as TGTGCCAGCAGTTTTCGCGAGGGACCGGCAGAGACCCAGTACTTC. It is translated as CASSFREGPAETQYF.

The chain is built from TRBV9 and TRBJ2-3, with TRBD1 matching 7 bases. The CDR3 contains 16 residues. The junction had 10 bases not matched to a gene; V was cut back by 4 bases and J by 2 bases. Germline-derived CDR1 and CDR2 are SGDLS and YYNGEE. The CDR3 loop is CASSSGTADPTDTQYF. The CDR3, as DNA: TGTGCCAGCAGCTCCGGGACAGCCGACCCCACAGATACGCAGTATTTT.